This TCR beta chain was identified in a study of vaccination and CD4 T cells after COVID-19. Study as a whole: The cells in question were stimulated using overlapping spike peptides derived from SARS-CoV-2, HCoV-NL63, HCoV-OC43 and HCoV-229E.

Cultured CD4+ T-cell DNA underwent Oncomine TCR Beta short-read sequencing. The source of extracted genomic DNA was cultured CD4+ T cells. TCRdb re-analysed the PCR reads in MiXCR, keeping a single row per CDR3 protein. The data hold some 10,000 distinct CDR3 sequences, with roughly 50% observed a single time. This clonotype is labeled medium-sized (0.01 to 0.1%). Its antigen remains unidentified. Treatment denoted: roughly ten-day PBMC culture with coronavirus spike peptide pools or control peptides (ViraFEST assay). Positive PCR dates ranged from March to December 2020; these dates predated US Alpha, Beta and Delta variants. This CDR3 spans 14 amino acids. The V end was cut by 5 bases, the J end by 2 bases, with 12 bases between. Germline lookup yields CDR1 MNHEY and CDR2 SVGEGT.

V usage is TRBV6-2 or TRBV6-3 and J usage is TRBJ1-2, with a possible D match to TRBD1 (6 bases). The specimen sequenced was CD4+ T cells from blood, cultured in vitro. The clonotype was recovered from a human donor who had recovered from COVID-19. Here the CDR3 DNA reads TGTGCCAGCAGTACAGGGATTGGGAACTATGGCTACACCTTC. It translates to CASSTGIGNYGYTF.